This TCR beta chain originates from a study of blood T cell repertoires in COVID-19. The overall study: PBMCs, B-cell-depleted T cells, or T cells provided the cDNA or gDNA that made up the material.

Germline-derived CDR1 and CDR2 are SGHRS and YFSETQ. The CDR3 consists of 13 residues. The junction had 1 base not matched to a gene; V was cut back by 0 bases and J by 6 bases. Source study methods: Researchers report that nucleated cell counts were estimated from reference gene primer amplification. Libraries were prepared by immunoSEQ multiplex PCR; TCRdb keeps only in-frame clonotypes and omits some of them. V and J calls and clone size follow that table, whereas D and trimming were derived from the DNA. Of 85,000 to 100,000 clones listed, almost 90% are singletons. A Seattle source enrolled patients during active infection and followed them longitudinally.

The sample consisted of peripheral blood. The chain links TRBV5-1 to TRBJ1-1; 8 bases match TRBD1. This receptor was identified in a man aged 45 to 65 with COVID-19, enrolled during active disease. CDR3 region: CASSLADRAEAFF. The CDR3, as DNA: TGCGCCAGCAGCTTGGCGGACAGGGCTGAAGCTTTCTTT.